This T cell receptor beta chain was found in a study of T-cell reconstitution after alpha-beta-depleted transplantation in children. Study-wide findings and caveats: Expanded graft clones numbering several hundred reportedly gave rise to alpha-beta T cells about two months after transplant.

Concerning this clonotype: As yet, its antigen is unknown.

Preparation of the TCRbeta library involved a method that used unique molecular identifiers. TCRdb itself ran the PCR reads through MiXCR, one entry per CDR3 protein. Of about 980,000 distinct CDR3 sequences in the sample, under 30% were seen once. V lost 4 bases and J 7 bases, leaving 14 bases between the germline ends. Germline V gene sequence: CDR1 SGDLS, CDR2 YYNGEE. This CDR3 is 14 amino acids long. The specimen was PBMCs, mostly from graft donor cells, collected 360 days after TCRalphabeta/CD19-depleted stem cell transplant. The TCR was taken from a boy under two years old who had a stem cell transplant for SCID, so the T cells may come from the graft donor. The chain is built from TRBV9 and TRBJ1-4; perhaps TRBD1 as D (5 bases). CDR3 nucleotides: TGTGCCAGCAGCCCAAGCCGGGGCCTTGAAAAACTGTTTTTT. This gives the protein CASSPSRGLEKLFF.